What follows is one T cell receptor beta chain and its context. The antigen is not known. V was pared by 5 bases and J by 7 bases, with 14 bases between. Germline loops: CDR1 MNHNS, CDR2 SASEGT. The CDR3 loop spans 13 amino acids. Amplification yielded TCR beta CDR3 regions, with RNA transcripts as the source. In the first-round RT-PCR of the TCR CDR3, the HTBI primer set was used. A single record per CDR3 protein comes from TCRdb applying MiXCR to the multiplex PCR reads. The sample records around 300,000 distinct CDR3 sequences, around 20% being singletons. Exclusions: uncontrolled infection, other autoimmune disease, pregnancy, lactation. PBMCs were sourced from about 10 ml fresh peripheral blood. The data originate from a study of T cells in Graves' hyperthyroidism and ophthalmopathy. Study-level points and caveats: Most expanded thyroid clonotypes above 0.001 also appeared in blood.

This clonotype was obtained from a man between 25 and 39 years old with Graves' ophthalmopathy. Sequenced input: blood. The chain employs TRBV6-1 and TRBJ1-2, with D hard to call. CDR3: CASSLEGGGGYTF. The DNA for the CDR3 is TGTGCCAGCAGTTTGGAGGGAGGCGGTGGCTACACCTTC.